The next 14 T cell receptor beta chains were all read from a single sample in a study of control samples from healthy donors and cancer patients. TCRdb keeps only in-frame clones here, not all; method: immunoSEQ multiplex PCR. The data show 90,000 to 100,000 clones, with 70% to 80% seen just once and about 10% held by the top ten. The sequencing sample was made of blood. Receptor source: a woman in her thirties in good health.

This chain connects TRBV9 to TRBJ1-6; a possible D gene is TRBD1 (5 bases). Trimming left V 0 bases short and J 9 bases short, with 13 bases between. Germline CDR1 reads SGDLS; CDR2 reads YYNGEE. The CDR3 consists of 15 residues. Here the CDR3 DNA reads TGTGCCAGCAGCGTAGATTCCGGGGGGGGTTCACCCCTCCACTTT. Translation gives CASSVDSGGGSPLHF.

This clone was recorded only once. Sequence at one end of the junction differs from germline and may be a read error. Other DNA sequences from this sample encode an identical CDR3 as well. V gene TRBV7-8 combines with J gene TRBJ2-7, with 11 bases fitting TRBD2. Germline V CDR1 and CDR2: SGHVS, FQNEAQ. The length of the CDR3 is 14 residues. The CDR3 loop reads CASSLAGGSYEQYF. In nucleotides, the CDR3 is TGTGCCAGCAGCCTAGCGGGGGGATCCTACGAGCAGTACTTC.

V gene TRBV7-2 combines with J gene TRBJ2-1; no clear D. Trimming took off 2 bases at V and 4 bases at J, with 6 bases between the two ends. This CDR3 has 13 residues. In germline, CDR1 is SGHTA, CDR2 FQGNSA. The DNA of the CDR3 is TGTGCCAGCAGCTTATTTGGGTACAATGAGCAGTTCTTC. Protein product: CASSLFGYNEQFF. The whole variable domain, remainder taken from reference TRBV7-2 and TRBJ2-1, is GAGVSQSPSNKVTEKGKDVELRCDPISGHTALYWYRQSLGQGLEFLIYFQGNSAPDKSGLPSDRFSAERTGGSVSTLTIQRTQQEDSAVYLCASSLFGYNEQFFGPGTRLTVL.

Here the CDR3 DNA reads TGCGCCAGCAGTGCTTCTACAGATACTGAAGCTTTCTTT. Translated: CASSASTDTEAFF. The J gene is TRBJ1-1, the V gene TRBV10-1; D gene uncertain. From germline, CDR1 is WNHNN and CDR2 SYGVQD (reference sequence). Between the trimmed V and J ends, which lost 4 bases and 5 bases, there was a span of 11 bases. The CDR3 extends over 13 amino acids.

This clone was observed a single time. The chain carries TRBV7-9 and TRBJ1-4; D uncertain. Trimming stripped 4 bases from V and 15 bases from J, with 15 bases between. The length of the CDR3 is 12 residues. CDR1 and CDR2 from the germline V gene are SEHNR and FQNEAQ (reference sequence). The CDR3 region is CASSSLASVMFF. The DNA of the CDR3 is TGTGCCAGCAGCTCCTTGGCGTCAGTTATGTTTTTT.

V and J are TRBV13 and TRBJ2-2; weak D call: TRBD1 (9 bases). Trimming removed 5 bases from V and 8 bases from J, with 21 bases in between. Germline loops: CDR1 PRHDT, CDR2 FYEKMQ (reference sequence). This CDR3 comprises 16 residues. Written as DNA, the CDR3 is TGTGCCAGCAGCCCGGGAGGGACAGGGAGGATAGGGGAGCTGTTTTTT. It specifies CASSPGGTGRIGELFF.

The chain has TRBV5-1 and TRBJ2-1; 7 positions match TRBD2. CDR1 and CDR2 (germline): SGHRS, YFSETQ. Trimming took 0 bases from V and 4 from J; bases not matched to a gene: 4. This CDR3 region has 15 residues. The CDR3 DNA is TGCGCCAGCAGCTTGGTTCGAGCGGGGTACAATGAGCAGTTCTTC. Translated: CASSLVRAGYNEQFF.

V usage is TRBV7-2 and J usage is TRBJ2-2; D unresolved. There are 12 residues in the CDR3. CDR1 is SGHTA and CDR2 is FQGNSA in the germline V gene. Trimming removed 4 bases from V and 0 bases from J, with 0 bases in between. The CDR3 protein is CASSSNTGELFF. Here the CDR3 DNA reads TGTGCCAGCAGCTCGAACACCGGGGAGCTGTTTTTT.

This chain links TRBV2 with TRBJ1-1; D gene uncertain. The germline CDR1 and CDR2 sequences are SNHLY and FYNNEI. The CDR3 extends over 14 amino acids. V dropped 0 bases and J dropped 1 base, with 6 bases sitting between them. The CDR3 loop reads CASSEARPNTEAFF. CDR3 in DNA: TGTGCCAGCAGTGAAGCGCGGCCGAACACTGAAGCTTTCTTT.

This clone was observed a handful of times. The chain has TRBV10-3 and TRBJ2-1; 11 bases are a match to TRBD2. The CDR3 sequence is 14 residues long. Germline CDR1 reads ENHRY; CDR2 reads SYGVKD. After removal of 8 bases from V and 3 bases from J, the junction contained 3 bases not matched to a gene. The CDR3 region is CAIRTSGGYNEQFF. DNA for the CDR3: TGTGCCATCCGAACTAGCGGGGGCTACAATGAGCAGTTCTTC.

The chain couples TRBV19 to TRBJ2-2; 11 bases fit TRBD2. CDR3 length: 16 amino acids. Germline trimming cut 4 bases from V and 0 bases from J; bases unmatched to any gene: 1. Germline assignment: CDR1 LNHDA and CDR2 SQIVND (reference sequence). DNA of the CDR3: TGTGCCAGTAGTACACTAGCGGGGGCGAACACCGGGGAGCTGTTTTTT. Protein sequence: CASSTLAGANTGELFF.

The chain joins TRBV4-3 to TRBJ2-3; 9 bases are a match to TRBD2. Germline-derived CDR1 and CDR2 are LGHNA and YSLEER. Trimming cost V 1 base and J 5 bases; bases outside gene matches: 7. This CDR3 contains 16 residues. CDR3 in amino acids: CASSQGQAGGRDTQYF. CDR3 nucleotides: TGCGCCAGCAGCCAAGGTCAGGCGGGGGGGAGAGATACGCAGTATTTT.

J is TRBJ2-3 and V is TRBV12-5; unclear D gene. V was cut by 4 bases and J by 7 bases, with 24 bases left in between. The germline V gene encodes CDR1 LGHNT and CDR2 FRNRAP. This CDR3 is 17 amino acids long. The CDR3 DNA reads TGTGCTAGTGGTTCAAGACCAGTGGGCAAAAGAGAGAATACGCAGTATTTT. Translated, it gives CASGSRPVGKRENTQYF. Looking up the rest from reference TRBV12-5 and TRBJ2-3 gives the full variable domain: DARVTQTPRHKVTEMGQEVTMRCQPILGHNTVFWYRQTMMQGLELLAYFRNRAPLDDSGMPKDRFSAEMPDATLATLKIQPSEPRDSAVYFCASGSRPVGKRENTQYFGPGTRLTVL.

This chain connects TRBV6-2 or TRBV6-3 to TRBJ2-4; a weak D match, TRBD2 (6 bases). This CDR3 has 16 residues. The V gene lost 2 bases and the J gene lost 0 bases, with 11 bases spanning the gap. Germline V gene lookup returns CDR1 MNHEY and CDR2 SVGEGT. The CDR3 sequence is CASSYMGLRAKNIQYF. CDR3 sequence (DNA): TGTGCCAGCAGTTACATGGGACTTCGAGCCAAAAACATTCAGTACTTC.